A few counts support the clone carrying this T cell receptor beta chain. These data originate in a study of T cell changes during pregnancy in multiple sclerosis. Assay: immunoSEQ multiplex PCR; the TCRdb copy retains only in-frame clones and omits some. The table lists approximately 39,000 clones, nearly 90% of them singletons. CDR1 MDHEN and CDR2 SYDVKM come from the germline V gene. CDR3 size: 12 residues. V lost 6 bases and J 5 bases, leaving 10 bases between the germline ends. V is TRBV28 and J is TRBJ1-2; D is perhaps TRBD1 (5 bases). Here the sequenced sample was CD4+ T cells from peripheral blood mononuclear cells, taken in the second trimester of pregnancy. The sequence came from a female donor with multiple sclerosis, enrolled in a pregnancy study. The CDR3 coding sequence is TGTGCCAGCAGAGGACATTTATATGGCTACACCTTC. The encoded protein is CASRGHLYGYTF.